This entry describes one TCR beta chain. Its matching antigen is unknown. The sample comes from a study of T cell responses to AZD1222 COVID-19 vaccine. Some clones are missing from TCRdb's copy, which holds only in-frame ones; the method was immunoSEQ multiplex PCR. The table has tens of thousands of clones, about nine tenths seen once. Germline-derived CDR1 and CDR2 are LGHNA and YSLEER. V dropped 0 bases and J dropped 1 base, with 4 bases sitting between them. The CDR3 has 14 residues. Whole-study findings and limits: Repertoires were collected only later (after the peak T cell response had occurred).

The chain couples TRBV4-3 to TRBJ2-1, with D uncertain. The receptor comes from an adult who received the AZD1222 COVID-19 vaccine. The material sequenced was peripheral blood, taken 28 days after the second AZD1222 dose. The CDR3 nucleotides are TGCGCCAGCAGCCAAGATGAGTCCTACAATGAGCAGTTCTTC. Its protein product is CASSQDESYNEQFF.